Below are 3 T cell receptor beta chains sequenced from a single sample in a study of CD8 T cells in Susac syndrome. Random hexamers were used to reverse transcribe about 0.5 to 1 ug of RNA. TCRdb used MiXCR to reprocess the immunoSEQ multiplex PCR reads, holding one entry per CDR3 protein. The data show around 300,000 distinct CDR3 sequences, about 91% seen once. Material: CD8+ T cells from PBMCs. These receptors originate from a human donor with multiple sclerosis.

This chain connects TRBV4-1 to TRBJ2-7; 7 bases agree with TRBD2. The CDR3 is made up of 14 amino acids. Unmatched junction bases numbered 6, after V lost 4 bases and J lost 3 bases. Germline CDR1 and CDR2: MGHRA and YSYEKL. In DNA, the CDR3 is TGCGCCAGCAGCCCTCGGGGGGAAGACTACGAGCAGTACTTC. As protein: CASSPRGEDYEQYF.

The V gene is TRBV28, the J gene TRBJ2-7; D unresolved. V lost 6 bases, J lost 0 bases, and 6 bases lay in between. Germline V CDR1 and CDR2: MDHEN, SYDVKM. The CDR3 is 12 residues long. The CDR3 spells CASSTSSYEQYF. CDR3 in DNA: TGTGCCAGCAGCACGAGCTCCTACGAGCAGTACTTC.

The chain couples TRBV12-3 or TRBV12-4 to TRBJ1-6, with a possible D match to TRBD1 (5 bases). The CDR3 totals 14 residues. V lost 4 bases and J lost 6, with 10 bases in between. As DNA, the CDR3 is TGTGCCAGCAGTTCACCGCAGGGTAATTCACCCCTCCACTTT. Residues: CASSSPQGNSPLHF.